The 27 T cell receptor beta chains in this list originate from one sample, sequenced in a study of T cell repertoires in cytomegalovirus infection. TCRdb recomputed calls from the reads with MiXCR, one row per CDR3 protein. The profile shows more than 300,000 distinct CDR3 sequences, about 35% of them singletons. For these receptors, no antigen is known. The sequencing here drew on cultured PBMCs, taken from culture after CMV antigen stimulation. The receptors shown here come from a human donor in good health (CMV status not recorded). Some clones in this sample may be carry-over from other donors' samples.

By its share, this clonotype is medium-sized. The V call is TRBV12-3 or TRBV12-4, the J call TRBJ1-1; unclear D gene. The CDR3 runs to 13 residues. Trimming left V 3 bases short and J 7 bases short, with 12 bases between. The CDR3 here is CASSLWGRDEAFF. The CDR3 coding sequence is TGTGCCAGCAGTTTGTGGGGAAGGGATGAAGCTTTCTTT.

CDR3 sequence reads: CASSGLPGYEQYV. The CDR3 bases are TGTGCCAGCAGTGGACTCCCTGGCTACGAGCAGTACGTC. This rearrangement joins TRBV6-1 to TRBJ2-7, with D hard to call. Trimming took off 4 bases at V and 3 bases at J, with 10 bases between the two ends. There are 13 residues in the CDR3. From germline, CDR1 is MNHNS and CDR2 SASEGT.

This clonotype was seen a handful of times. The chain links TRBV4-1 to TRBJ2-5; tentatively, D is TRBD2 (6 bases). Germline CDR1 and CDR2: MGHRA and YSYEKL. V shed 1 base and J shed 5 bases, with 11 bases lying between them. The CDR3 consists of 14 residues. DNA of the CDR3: TGCGCCAGCAGCCAAGGACTAGGCAGTGAGACCCAGTACTTC. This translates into CASSQGLGSETQYF.

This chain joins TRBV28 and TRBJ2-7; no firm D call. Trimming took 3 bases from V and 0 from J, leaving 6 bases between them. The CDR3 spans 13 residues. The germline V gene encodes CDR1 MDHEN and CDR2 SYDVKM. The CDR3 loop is CASSLHTSYEQYF. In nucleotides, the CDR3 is TGTGCCAGCAGTTTGCATACCTCCTACGAGCAGTACTTC.

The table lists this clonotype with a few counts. The CDR3 region is CASSLQVPANEQFF. The DNA for the CDR3 is TGTGCCAGCAGTTTACAGGTCCCAGCTAATGAGCAGTTCTTC. The chain joins TRBV27 to TRBJ2-1, with no clear D. CDR3 size: 14 residues. Trimming cost V 2 bases and J 7 bases, with 12 bases left between them. Germline loops: CDR1 MNHEY, CDR2 SMNVEV (reference sequence).

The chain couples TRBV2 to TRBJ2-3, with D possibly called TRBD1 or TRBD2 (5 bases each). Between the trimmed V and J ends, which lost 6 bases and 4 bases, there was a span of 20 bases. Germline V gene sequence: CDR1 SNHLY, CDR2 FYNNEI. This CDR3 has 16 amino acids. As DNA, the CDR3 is TGTGCCAGCAGCCCTCACCTGGGTATGGGGGCAGATACGCAGTATTTT. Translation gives CASSPHLGMGADTQYF. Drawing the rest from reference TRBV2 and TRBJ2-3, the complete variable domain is EPEVTQTPSHQVTQMGQEVILRCVPISNHLYFYWYRQILGQKVEFLVSFYNNEISEKSEIFDDQFSVERPDGSNFTLKIRSTKLEDSAMYFCASSPHLGMGADTQYFGPGTRLTVL.

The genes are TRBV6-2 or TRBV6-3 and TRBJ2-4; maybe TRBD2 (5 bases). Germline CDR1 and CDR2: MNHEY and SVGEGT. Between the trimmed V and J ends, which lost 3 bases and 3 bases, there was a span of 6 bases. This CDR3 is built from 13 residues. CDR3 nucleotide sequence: TGTGCCAGCAGTTATGCGGGCAAAAACATTCAGTACTTC. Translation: CASSYAGKNIQYF.

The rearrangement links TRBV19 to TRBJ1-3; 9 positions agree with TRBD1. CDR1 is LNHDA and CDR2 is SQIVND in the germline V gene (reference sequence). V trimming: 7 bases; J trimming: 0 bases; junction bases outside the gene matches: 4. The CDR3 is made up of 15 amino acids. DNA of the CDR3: TGTGCCAGTACCGCGGGACAGGGCTCTGGAAACACCATATATTTT. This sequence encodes CASTAGQGSGNTIYF.

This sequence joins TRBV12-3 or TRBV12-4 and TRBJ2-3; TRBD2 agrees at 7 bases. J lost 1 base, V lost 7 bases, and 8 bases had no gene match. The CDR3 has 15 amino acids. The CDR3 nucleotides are TGTGCCAGCAAAGCAGCGGGAATCGGCACAGATACGCAGTATTTT. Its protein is CASKAAGIGTDTQYF.

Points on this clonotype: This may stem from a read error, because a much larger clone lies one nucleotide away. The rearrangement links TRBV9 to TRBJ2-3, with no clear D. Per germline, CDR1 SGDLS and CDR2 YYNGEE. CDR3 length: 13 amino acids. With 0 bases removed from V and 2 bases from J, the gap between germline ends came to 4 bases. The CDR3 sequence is CASSVATTDTQYF. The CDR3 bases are TGTGCCAGCAGCGTAGCGACCACAGATACGCAGTATTTT. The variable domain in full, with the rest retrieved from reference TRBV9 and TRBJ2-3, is DSGVTQTPKHLITATGQRVTLRCSPRSGDLSVYWYQQSLDQGLQFLIQYYNGEERAKGNILERFSAQQFPDLHSELNLSSLELGDSALYFCASSVATTDTQYFGPGTRLTVL.

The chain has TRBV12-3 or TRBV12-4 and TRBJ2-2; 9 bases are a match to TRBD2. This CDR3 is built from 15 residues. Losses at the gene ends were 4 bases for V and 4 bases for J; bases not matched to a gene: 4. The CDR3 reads CASSYRTSVTGELFF. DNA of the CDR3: TGTGCCAGCAGTTACCGGACTAGCGTCACCGGGGAGCTGTTTTTT.

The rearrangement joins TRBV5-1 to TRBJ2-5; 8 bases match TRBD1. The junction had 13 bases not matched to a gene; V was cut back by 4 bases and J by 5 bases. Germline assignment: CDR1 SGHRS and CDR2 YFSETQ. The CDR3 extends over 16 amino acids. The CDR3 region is CASSRRGQGAWETQYF. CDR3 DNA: TGCGCCAGCAGCAGAAGGGGGCAGGGGGCCTGGGAGACCCAGTACTTC.

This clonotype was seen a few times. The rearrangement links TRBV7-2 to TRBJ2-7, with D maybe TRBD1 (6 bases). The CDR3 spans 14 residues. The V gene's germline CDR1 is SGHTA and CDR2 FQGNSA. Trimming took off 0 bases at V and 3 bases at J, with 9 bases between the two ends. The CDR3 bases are TGTGCCAGCAGCTTAGCGCAGGGACACTACGAGCAGTACTTC. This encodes CASSLAQGHYEQYF.

The CDR3 spells CSAPAYGQGISYEQYF. CDR3 bases: TGCAGTGCCCCCGCGTACGGACAGGGGATCTCCTACGAGCAGTACTTC. The chain has TRBV20-1 and TRBJ2-7; the match to TRBD1 covers 9 bases. With V trimmed by 6 bases and J by 0 bases, 12 bases remained unmatched. Germline V gives CDR1 DFQATT, CDR2 SNEGSKA (reference sequence). The length of the CDR3 is 16 residues.

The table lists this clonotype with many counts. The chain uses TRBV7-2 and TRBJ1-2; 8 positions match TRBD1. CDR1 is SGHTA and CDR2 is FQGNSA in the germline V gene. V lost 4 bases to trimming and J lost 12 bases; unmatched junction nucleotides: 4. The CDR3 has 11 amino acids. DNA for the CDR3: TGTGCCAGCAGCTCCGACAGGGGACACACCTTC. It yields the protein CASSSDRGHTF. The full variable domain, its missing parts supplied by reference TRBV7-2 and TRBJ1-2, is GAGVSQSPSNKVTEKGKDVELRCDPISGHTALYWYRQSLGQGLEFLIYFQGNSAPDKSGLPSDRFSAERTGGSVSTLTIQRTQQEDSAVYLCASSSDRGHTFGSGTRLTVV.

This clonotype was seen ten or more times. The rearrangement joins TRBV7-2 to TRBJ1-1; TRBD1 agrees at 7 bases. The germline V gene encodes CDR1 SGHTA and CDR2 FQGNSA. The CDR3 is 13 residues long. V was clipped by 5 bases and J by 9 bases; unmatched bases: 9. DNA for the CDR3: TGTGCCAGCAGCACAAATTGGGACAGACAAGCTTTCTTT. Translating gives CASSTNWDRQAFF.

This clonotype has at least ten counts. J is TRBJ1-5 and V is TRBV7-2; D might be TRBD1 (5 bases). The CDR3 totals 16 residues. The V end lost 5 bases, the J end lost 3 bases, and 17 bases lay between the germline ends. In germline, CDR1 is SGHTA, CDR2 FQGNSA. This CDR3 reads CASSPNQGGNNQPQHF. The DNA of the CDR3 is TGTGCCAGCAGCCCAAACCAGGGAGGGAACAATCAGCCCCAGCATTTT.

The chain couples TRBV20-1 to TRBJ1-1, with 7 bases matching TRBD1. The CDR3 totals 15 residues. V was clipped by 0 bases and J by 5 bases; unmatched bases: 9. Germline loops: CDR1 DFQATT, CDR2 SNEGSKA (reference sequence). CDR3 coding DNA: TGCAGTGCTAGAGATTCATCCGGGACAGAGACTGAAGCTTTCTTT. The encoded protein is CSARDSSGTETEAFF.

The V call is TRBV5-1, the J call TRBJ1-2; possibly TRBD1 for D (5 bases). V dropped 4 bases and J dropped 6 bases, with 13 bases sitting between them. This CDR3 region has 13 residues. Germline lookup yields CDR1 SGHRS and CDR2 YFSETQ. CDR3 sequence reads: CASSHRDWDGYTF. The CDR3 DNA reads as TGCGCCAGCAGCCACCGGGACTGGGATGGCTACACCTTC.

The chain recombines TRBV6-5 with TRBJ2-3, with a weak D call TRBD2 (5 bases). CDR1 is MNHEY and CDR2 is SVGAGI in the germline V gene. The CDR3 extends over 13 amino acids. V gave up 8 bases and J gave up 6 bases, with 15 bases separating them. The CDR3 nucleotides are TGTGCCAGCCAAGGACTTCCGCCCGATACGCAGTATTTT. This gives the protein CASQGLPPDTQYF.

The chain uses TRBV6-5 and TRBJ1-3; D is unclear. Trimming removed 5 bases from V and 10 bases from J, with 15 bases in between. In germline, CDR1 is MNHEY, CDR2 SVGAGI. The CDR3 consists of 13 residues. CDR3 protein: CASSPGHGGTIYF. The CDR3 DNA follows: TGTGCCAGCAGTCCGGGCCACGGAGGAACCATATATTTT.

CDR3: CASSLGSVKGFF. Written as DNA, the CDR3 is TGTGCCAGCAGCTTAGGATCGGTAAAAGGGTTCTTC. The genes are TRBV7-9 and TRBJ2-1; no firm D call. V was cut by 1 base and J by 15 bases, with 13 bases left in between. CDR1 SEHNR and CDR2 FQNEAQ come from the germline V gene (reference sequence). The CDR3 runs to 12 residues. Variable domain in full (rest from reference TRBV7-9 and TRBJ2-1): DTGVSQNPRHKITKRGQNVTFRCDPISEHNRLYWYRQTLGQGPEFLTYFQNEAQLEKSRLLSDRFSAERPKGSFSTLEIQRTEQGDSAMYLCASSLGSVKGFFGPGTRLTVL.

The CDR3 DNA reads TGTGCCAGCAGTAAAACCGCGGGACAGGGGTACACTGAAGCTTTCTTT. Translation: CASSKTAGQGYTEAFF. The chain employs TRBV27 and TRBJ1-1; 10 positions match TRBD1. The CDR3 length is 16 residues. The germline gives CDR1 MNHEY, CDR2 SMNVEV (reference sequence). The V segment lost 5 bases and the J segment 3 bases; nucleotides outside the gene matches: 9.

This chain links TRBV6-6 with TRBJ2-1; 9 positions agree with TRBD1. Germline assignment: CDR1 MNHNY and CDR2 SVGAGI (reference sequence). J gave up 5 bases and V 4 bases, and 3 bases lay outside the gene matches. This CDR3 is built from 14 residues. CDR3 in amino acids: CASSWGTGNNEQFF. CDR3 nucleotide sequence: TGTGCCAGCAGTTGGGGGACAGGGAACAATGAGCAGTTCTTC.

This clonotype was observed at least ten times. DNA for the CDR3: TGTGCCAGCAGCTTTCCCAGGGACCAAAACACCATATATTTT. Protein: CASSFPRDQNTIYF. This chain links TRBV7-2 with TRBJ1-3; TRBD1 is a possible D gene (5 bases). The germline V gene has CDR1 SGHTA and CDR2 FQGNSA. Trimming stripped 3 bases from V and 6 bases from J, with 12 bases between. This CDR3 comprises 14 residues.

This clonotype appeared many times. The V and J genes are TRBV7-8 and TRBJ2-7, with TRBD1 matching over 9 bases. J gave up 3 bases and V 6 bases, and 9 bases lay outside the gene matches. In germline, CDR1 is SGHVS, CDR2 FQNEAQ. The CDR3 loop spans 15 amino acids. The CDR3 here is CASRRTGAGVYEQYF. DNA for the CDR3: TGTGCCAGCAGGCGGACAGGGGCAGGGGTCTACGAGCAGTACTTC.

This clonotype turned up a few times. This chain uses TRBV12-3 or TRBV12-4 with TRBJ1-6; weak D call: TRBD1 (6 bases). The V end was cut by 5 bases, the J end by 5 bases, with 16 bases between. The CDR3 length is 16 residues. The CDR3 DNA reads TGTGCCAGCAGTCCCCGGTTAGGACAGAATAATTCACCCCTCCACTTT. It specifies CASSPRLGQNNSPLHF.